The clone carrying this T cell receptor beta chain was seen repeatedly, ten times or more. Its specificity is unknown. Amplification yielded TCR beta CDR3 regions, with RNA transcripts as the source. TCR CDR3 regions were first amplified by RT-PCR with HTBI primers. MiXCR, applied by TCRdb to the multiplex PCR reads, yields one record per CDR3 protein. This table has 250,000 to 300,000 distinct CDR3 sequences, approximately 18% appearing once. The sample belongs to a study of T cells in Graves' hyperthyroidism and ophthalmopathy. Looking at the study overall: Peripheral blood draws took place at initial diagnosis, ahead of any treatment.

Findings of the study overall: Peripheral blood also featured most of the thyroid clonotypes expanded above 0.001.

The CDR3 runs to 16 residues. Germline V lookup: CDR1 MDHEN, CDR2 SYDVKM. V was shortened by 6 bases and J by 1 base, with 18 bases between the two germline ends. Each person with ophthalmopathy scored at least 3 on the Clinical Activity Score, reached NOSPECS grade 4 or higher, and had been ill under 3 months. The PBMCs were sourced from fresh peripheral blood (about 10 ml). The receptor was derived from a man between 50 and 59 years old with Graves' ophthalmopathy. The sequenced sample was blood. V usage is TRBV28 and J usage is TRBJ2-5, with a possible D match to TRBD2 (6 bases). The CDR3: CASSRSLAVSQETQYF. The CDR3, as DNA: TGTGCCAGCAGCCGGTCACTAGCCGTATCCCAAGAGACCCAGTACTTC.